One and the same sample provided the 26 T cell receptor beta chains below, sequenced in a study of graft-versus-host responses after intestinal transplantation. What these receptors recognize is not known. The protocol was immunoSEQ multiplex PCR, while the TCRdb copy is restricted to in-frame clones and leaves out a portion. Altogether around 120,000 clones are present, over 85% being singletons, with the ten largest covering more than 0.1%. The input for sequencing was unstimulated CD4+ T cells sorted from spleen or lymph node cells, taken before intestinal transplant. These receptors were collected from a human donor who received an intestinal transplant.

This clone was detected once. The chain combines TRBV30 with TRBJ2-6; no clear D. CDR3 length: 14 amino acids. V was cut by 2 bases and J by 0 bases, with 5 bases left in between. Per the germline V gene, CDR1 is GTSNPN and CDR2 is SVGIG (reference sequence). CDR3 DNA: TGTGCCTGGAGTTCAGGCTCTGGGGCCAACGTCCTGACTTTC. Protein sequence: CAWSSGSGANVLTF. Drawing the rest from reference TRBV30 and TRBJ2-6, the complete variable domain is SQTIHQWPATLVQPVGSPLSLECTVEGTSNPNLYWYRQAAGRGLQLLFYSVGIGQISSEVPQNLSASRPQDRQFILSSKKLLLSDSGFYLCAWSSGSGANVLTFGAGSRLTVL.

This clone was seen only once. The gene calls are TRBV28 and TRBJ2-1; weak D call: TRBD1 (6 bases). V lost 2 bases to trimming and J lost 4 bases, with 9 bases between them. The CDR3 spans 14 residues. CDR1 is MDHEN and CDR2 is SYDVKM in the germline V gene. CDR3 DNA: TGTGCCAGCAGTTTAGGGGGCCGTTACAATGAGCAGTTCTTC. As protein: CASSLGGRYNEQFF.

About this clone: This specimen includes other DNA sequences encoding the same CDR3. The rearrangement uses TRBV5-1 and TRBJ2-1; 10 bases match TRBD2. Germline CDR1 reads SGHRS; CDR2 reads YFSETQ. V shed 0 bases and J 4 bases; nucleotides not matched to a gene: 1. The CDR3 contains 15 residues. The CDR3 DNA reads TGCGCCAGCAGCTTGGGGACTAGCGGATACAATGAGCAGTTCTTC. Translating gives CASSLGTSGYNEQFF.

The V call is TRBV11-2, the J call TRBJ2-7; D not certain. The germline V gene encodes CDR1 SGHAT and CDR2 FQNNGV. The CDR3 length is 14 residues. Trimming shortened V by 2 bases and J by 2 bases, and 10 bases separated the two germline ends. CDR3 loop: CASSLLRGPYEQYF. CDR3 nucleotide sequence: TGTGCCAGCAGCTTACTCCGCGGCCCCTACGAGCAGTACTTC. Based on the CDR3 plus reference TRBV11-2 and TRBJ2-7, the full variable domain is EAGVAQSPRYKIIEKRQSVAFWCNPISGHATLYWYQQILGQGPKLLIQFQNNGVVDDSQLPKDRFSAERLKGVDSTLKIQPAKLEDSAVYLCASSLLRGPYEQYFGPGTRLTVT.

The genes are TRBV19 and TRBJ1-2; D gene ambiguous. The CDR3 has 13 residues. V lost 5 bases, J lost 2 bases, and 9 bases lay in between. Germline V gene data show CDR1 as LNHDA and CDR2 as SQIVND (reference sequence). CDR3 amino acids: CASSVNSNYGYTF. Here the CDR3 DNA reads TGTGCCAGTAGTGTCAACTCCAACTATGGCTACACCTTC. The full variable domain, with the rest looked up from reference TRBV19 and TRBJ1-2, is DGGITQSPKYLFRKEGQNVTLSCEQNLNHDAMYWYRQDPGQGLRLIYYSQIVNDFQKGDIAEGYSVSREKKESFPLTVTSAQKNPTAFYLCASSVNSNYGYTFGSGTRLTVV.

The V gene is TRBV7-9, the J gene TRBJ2-2; D not certain. The V gene's germline CDR1 is SEHNR and CDR2 FQNEAQ (reference sequence). V lost 3 bases and J 0 bases, leaving 8 bases between the germline ends. The CDR3 covers 15 residues. CDR3 DNA: TGTGCCAGCAGCTTGGACCCGACGAACACCGGGGAGCTGTTTTTT. It yields the protein CASSLDPTNTGELFF. Supplemented by reference TRBV7-9 and TRBJ2-2, the full variable domain reads DTGVSQNPRHKITKRGQNVTFRCDPISEHNRLYWYRQTLGQGPEFLTYFQNEAQLEKSRLLSDRFSAERPKGSFSTLEIQRTEQGDSAMYLCASSLDPTNTGELFFGEGSRLTVL.

The V call is TRBV5-1, the J call TRBJ2-7; the match to TRBD2 covers 14 bases. This CDR3 has 19 residues. Germline V CDR1 and CDR2: SGHRS, YFSETQ. V was clipped by 2 bases and J by 0 bases; unmatched bases: 10. This CDR3 reads CASSFEGLAGGLSSYEQYF. For the CDR3, the DNA is TGCGCCAGCAGCTTCGAAGGACTAGCGGGAGGCCTAAGCTCCTACGAGCAGTACTTC.

The chain employs TRBV25-1 and TRBJ2-1; 12 nucleotides agree with TRBD2. J was trimmed by 9 bases and V by 10 bases; bases with no gene match: 10. The CDR3 covers 14 residues. Germline CDR1 and CDR2: MGHDK and SYGVNS. The CDR3 region is CATTGLAGGGEQFF. CDR3 coding DNA: TGTGCCACCACCGGGCTAGCGGGAGGGGGTGAGCAGTTCTTC.

The chain links TRBV5-1 to TRBJ2-1; possibly TRBD2 for D (6 bases). This CDR3 comprises 15 residues. V lost 1 base and J 1 base, leaving 9 bases between the germline ends. Germline CDR1 and CDR2: SGHRS and YFSETQ. CDR3 protein: CASSLLATSYNEQFF. The CDR3 nucleotides are TGCGCCAGCAGCTTGCTAGCGACATCCTACAATGAGCAGTTCTTC.

This sequence joins TRBV28 and TRBJ1-2; 7 nucleotides line up with TRBD1. This CDR3 is built from 14 residues. Germline lookup yields CDR1 MDHEN and CDR2 SYDVKM. V gave up 2 bases and J gave up 4 bases; unmatched junction bases: 4. The CDR3 DNA reads as TGTGCCAGCAGTTTACTCCAGGGGGTCTATGGCTACACCTTC. The encoded protein is CASSLLQGVYGYTF.

The V call is TRBV30, the J call TRBJ1-5; 10 bases line up with TRBD1. This CDR3 spans 18 amino acids. The germline V gene encodes CDR1 GTSNPN and CDR2 SVGIG (reference sequence). The trim removed 0 bases at V and 1 base at J, leaving 9 bases unmatched. The CDR3 nucleotides are TGTGCCTGGAGTGTACGGACAGGGGGACTCGGGAGCAATCAGCCCCAGCATTTT. This sequence encodes CAWSVRTGGLGSNQPQHF.

This chain connects TRBV7-2 to TRBJ2-7, with 11 bases lining up with TRBD1. CDR3 length: 16 amino acids. Germline V gives CDR1 SGHTA, CDR2 FQGNSA. V dropped 3 bases and J dropped 2; count of bases not matched to a gene: 6. As DNA, the CDR3 is TGTGCCAGCAGCTTCAAGGGACAGGGGGGGGCCTACGAGCAGTACTTC. It specifies CASSFKGQGGAYEQYF. Full variable domain (outside the CDR3, taken from reference TRBV7-2 and TRBJ2-7): GAGVSQSPSNKVTEKGKDVELRCDPISGHTALYWYRQSLGQGLEFLIYFQGNSAPDKSGLPSDRFSAERTGGSVSTLTIQRTQQEDSAVYLCASSFKGQGGAYEQYFGPGTRLTVT.

The rearrangement links TRBV6-5 to TRBJ2-7; D is uncertain. Deletions cut 6 bases from V and 0 bases from J, with 9 bases between. The CDR3 is 13 residues long. From germline, CDR1 is MNHEY and CDR2 SVGAGI. The CDR3 reads CASRRATSYEQYF. The CDR3, as DNA: TGTGCCAGCAGAAGGGCTACCTCCTACGAGCAGTACTTC.

The table lists this clone with a count of one. CDR3 DNA: TGTGCCAGCAGCTTAAGTGAAGCCAACTACGAGCAGTACTTC. Translation: CASSLSEANYEQYF. This chain joins TRBV7-3 and TRBJ2-7; no definite D call. The CDR3 is 14 amino acids. Germline V gene data show CDR1 as SGHTA and CDR2 as FQGTGA. V dropped 1 base and J dropped 3 bases, with 10 bases sitting between them.

The V and J genes are TRBV10-1 and TRBJ2-1; 7 bases align to TRBD2. Germline CDR1 is WNHNN and CDR2 is SYGVQD (reference sequence). This CDR3 has 14 amino acids. V dropped 6 bases and J dropped 9; count of bases not matched to a gene: 11. The CDR3 here is CASSASGVTGEQFF. The CDR3 DNA is TGCGCCAGCAGCGCTAGCGGAGTGACGGGTGAGCAGTTCTTC.

This chain connects TRBV6-6 to TRBJ2-7; tentatively, D is TRBD1 (6 bases). Trimming stripped 1 base from V and 6 bases from J, with 13 bases between. The germline V gene encodes CDR1 MNHNY and CDR2 SVGAGI (reference sequence). The CDR3 extends over 14 amino acids. CDR3 in amino acids: CASSYLTGSPEQYF. CDR3 DNA sequence: TGTGCCAGCAGTTACTTAACAGGGTCGCCCGAGCAGTACTTC.

The rearrangement uses TRBV27 and TRBJ2-1; 8 bases fit TRBD1. Germline CDR1 reads MNHEY; CDR2 reads SMNVEV (reference sequence). This CDR3 is 10 amino acids long. This CDR3 reads CLTGANEQFF. As DNA, the CDR3 is TGTCTGACAGGGGCAAATGAGCAGTTCTTC.

The rearrangement joins TRBV5-6 to TRBJ2-3; no firm D call. The V gene's germline CDR1 is SGHDT and CDR2 YYEEEE. Trimming took off 0 bases at V and 0 bases at J, with 5 bases between the two ends. The CDR3 covers 14 residues. CDR3 sequence: CASSLVGSTDTQYF. CDR3 in DNA: TGTGCCAGCAGCTTGGTAGGGAGCACAGATACGCAGTATTTT. Full variable domain (outside the CDR3, taken from reference TRBV5-6 and TRBJ2-3): DAGVTQSPTHLIKTRGQQVTLRCSPKSGHDTVSWYQQALGQGPQFIFQYYEEEERQRGNFPDRFSGHQFPNYSSELNVNALLLGDSALYLCASSLVGSTDTQYFGPGTRLTVL.

This sequence joins TRBV9 and TRBJ1-1; no firm D call. The length of the CDR3 is 14 residues. Deletions cut 3 bases from V and 4 bases from J, with 13 bases between. Germline V gives CDR1 SGDLS, CDR2 YYNGEE. In DNA form, the CDR3 reads TGTGCCAGCAGCGCCAGGCCGCACGGCACTGAAGCTTTCTTT. Its protein is CASSARPHGTEAFF. Looking up the rest from reference TRBV9 and TRBJ1-1 gives the full variable domain: DSGVTQTPKHLITATGQRVTLRCSPRSGDLSVYWYQQSLDQGLQFLIQYYNGEERAKGNILERFSAQQFPDLHSELNLSSLELGDSALYFCASSARPHGTEAFFGQGTRLTVV.

The chain uses TRBV19 and TRBJ2-1; TRBD1 might be the D (5 bases). V was cut by 2 bases and J by 6 bases, with 5 bases left in between. CDR3 length: 12 residues. Germline loops: CDR1 LNHDA, CDR2 SQIVND (reference sequence). The CDR3 is CASSIQGNEQFF. CDR3 coding DNA: TGTGCCAGTAGTATACAGGGCAATGAGCAGTTCTTC.

A few counts support this clone. The J gene is TRBJ2-1, the V gene TRBV18; 12 bases match TRBD2. This CDR3 is built from 15 residues. V shed 3 bases and J 9 bases; nucleotides not matched to a gene: 6. The germline V gene has CDR1 KGHSH and CDR2 LQKENI. CDR3 in DNA: TGTGCCAGCTCACCTCCTAGCGGGAGGGCCGGTGAGCAGTTCTTC. Residues: CASSPPSGRAGEQFF.

This chain links TRBV6-5 with TRBJ1-1; D perhaps matches TRBD1 (5 bases). Per germline, CDR1 MNHEY and CDR2 SVGAGI. The CDR3 is 11 amino acids. V was clipped by 8 bases and J by 3 bases, with 7 bases between them. The CDR3 protein is CASEGDTEAFF. The CDR3 bases are TGTGCCAGCGAAGGGGACACTGAAGCTTTCTTT.

The chain couples TRBV19 to TRBJ2-7; D is possibly TRBD1 or TRBD2 (6 bases each). The CDR3 covers 16 residues. From germline, CDR1 is LNHDA and CDR2 SQIVND (reference sequence). The ends were cut back, 1 base at V and 0 bases at J, with 13 bases in the middle. CDR3 residues: CASSIGGASSSYEQYF. In nucleotides, the CDR3 is TGTGCCAGTAGTATAGGGGGGGCCTCTAGCTCCTACGAGCAGTACTTC.

The rearrangement links TRBV11-2 to TRBJ2-7; D not certain. This CDR3 region has 15 residues. V was shortened by 2 bases and J by 0 bases, with 11 bases between the two germline ends. CDR1 and CDR2 (germline): SGHAT, FQNNGV. In nucleotides, the CDR3 is TGTGCCAGCAGCTTATTCTTATTAAGCTCCTACGAGCAGTACTTC. It yields the protein CASSLFLLSSYEQYF.

This chain links TRBV5-6 with TRBJ2-5; possibly TRBD1 or TRBD2 for D (5 bases each). CDR3 size: 16 residues. Trimming removed 4 bases at V and 2 bases at J, with 18 bases between. CDR1 SGHDT and CDR2 YYEEEE come from the germline V gene. CDR3 in amino acids: CASSLLAGTGQETQYF. CDR3 coding DNA: TGTGCCAGCAGCCTTCTTGCCGGGACGGGGCAAGAGACCCAGTACTTC.

The chain has TRBV4-1 and TRBJ2-4; D perhaps matches TRBD2 (6 bases). The germline CDR1 and CDR2 sequences are MGHRA and YSYEKL. The CDR3 length is 16 residues. The V and J ends lost 0 bases and 6 bases respectively, with 15 bases between them. CDR3 coding DNA: TGCGCCAGCAGCCAAGATCAGGCGGGGCGCAGAAACATTCAGTACTTC. Translating it yields CASSQDQAGRRNIQYF.